This T cell receptor beta chain originates from a study of blood T cell repertoires in COVID-19. Study-wide background: PBMCs, B-cell-depleted T cells, or T cells provided the cDNA or gDNA that made up the material.

The CDR3 has 14 residues. Trimming took off 0 bases at V and 2 bases at J, with 7 bases between the two ends. Per the germline V gene, CDR1 is MNHEY and CDR2 is SVGAGI. In the authors' methods: Amplification with reference gene primers provided the estimates of nucleated cell counts. Data came from immunoSEQ multiplex PCR; TCRdb stores just in-frame clones and leaves some out. V and J calls and clone size are those listed in that table; D and trimming were worked out from the DNA. The data show around 99,000 clones, around 80% seen once. V gene TRBV6-5 combines with J gene TRBJ1-1, with D unclear. The receptor was derived from a woman older than 75 with active or convalescent COVID-19. Sequencing used peripheral blood. CDR3 sequence: CASSYSFTNTEAFF. In nucleotides, the CDR3 is TGTGCCAGCAGTTACTCGTTCACTAACACTGAAGCTTTCTTT.